The 9 T cell receptor beta chains reported below all come from one sample, sequenced in a study of T cells in Graves' hyperthyroidism and ophthalmopathy. Amplified regions were TCR beta CDR3 sequences from RNA transcripts. The TCR CDR3 was amplified in a first-round RT-PCR using the HTBI primer set. TCRdb analysed the multiplex PCR reads with MiXCR anew, one entry per CDR3 protein. Among 600,000 to 700,000 distinct CDR3 sequences listed, about 14% were seen once. Sequencing was performed on blood. The receptors derive from a woman aged 40 to 49 with Graves' ophthalmopathy.

This clonotype was counted many times. J is TRBJ2-5 and V is TRBV7-2; D gene uncertain. Germline V gene lookup returns CDR1 SGHTA and CDR2 FQGNSA. The CDR3 has 15 amino acids. Trimming removed 0 bases at V and 5 bases at J, with 13 bases between. CDR3 sequence reads: CASSLAVGMRETQYF. CDR3 coding DNA: TGTGCCAGCAGCTTAGCTGTTGGGATGCGGGAGACCCAGTACTTC.

The V call is TRBV7-2, the J call TRBJ2-7; 10 positions agree with TRBD2. The J segment lost 5 bases and the V segment lost 0 bases, leaving 10 bases of the junction unmatched. This CDR3 has 17 amino acids. CDR1 is SGHTA, CDR2 FQGNSA, per germline. CDR3 DNA sequence: TGTGCCAGCAGCTTAGCCCTAGCGGGGGTCCGGGGGAACGAGCAGTACTTC. Encoded protein: CASSLALAGVRGNEQYF.

Turning to this clonotype: This may be a read error, as it is one base from a much larger clone. The rearrangement links TRBV28 to TRBJ2-7, with D possibly being TRBD1 (6 bases). The CDR3 spans 14 residues. V dropped 3 bases and J dropped 4 bases, with 13 bases sitting between them. Germline V CDR1 and CDR2: MDHEN, SYDVKM. CDR3: CASSFMDRSYEQYF. In nucleotides, the CDR3 is TGTGCCAGCAGTTTCATGGACAGATCATACGAGCAGTACTTC. Using reference TRBV28 and TRBJ2-7 for the parts outside the CDR3, the full variable domain is DVKVTQSSRYLVKRTGEKVFLECVQDMDHENMFWYRQDPGLGLRLIYFSYDVKMKEKGDIPEGYSVSREKKERFSLILESASTNQTSMYLCASSFMDRSYEQYFGPGTRLTVT.

This sequence joins TRBV7-9 and TRBJ2-5; 10 bases match TRBD2. Germline V gene data show CDR1 as SEHNR and CDR2 as FQNEAQ (reference sequence). CDR3 length: 15 residues. V was pared by 5 bases and J by 6 bases, with 9 bases of the junction left unmatched. The CDR3 DNA is TGTGCCAGCAGCCTAGAGAGCGGGAGGGAAAAGACCCAGTACTTC. This translates into CASSLESGREKTQYF.

This clonotype was seen at least ten times. The chain has TRBV12-3 or TRBV12-4 and TRBJ2-7; 8 positions match TRBD1. There are 15 residues in the CDR3. V was clipped by 6 bases and J by 3 bases; unmatched bases: 10. The CDR3 coding sequence is TGTGCCAGCAGCCGTGCGAGGACAGGGAGCTACGAGCAGTACTTC. Translating gives CASSRARTGSYEQYF.

This clonotype has a count of ten or more. This chain joins TRBV12-3 or TRBV12-4 and TRBJ2-7; possible D gene TRBD2, 6 bases. This CDR3 contains 17 residues. Trimming pared 1 base from V and 5 bases from J, leaving 21 bases between. The CDR3 region is CASSLGGTAGTTHEQYF. The CDR3 coding sequence is TGTGCCAGCAGTTTAGGGGGGACGGCGGGGACCACTCACGAGCAGTACTTC.

This clonotype was seen a few times. This chain joins TRBV12-3 or TRBV12-4 and TRBJ1-1, with D tentatively TRBD1 (6 bases). V dropped 3 bases and J dropped 4 bases, with 15 bases sitting between them. This CDR3 has 15 amino acids. As DNA, the CDR3 is TGTGCCAGCAGTTTTGGGGACAATAAACCCACTGAAGCTTTCTTT. As protein: CASSFGDNKPTEAFF.

The rearrangement uses TRBV20-1 and TRBJ2-5; 9 nucleotides align to TRBD2. The CDR3 covers 14 residues. The germline V gene has CDR1 DFQATT and CDR2 SNEGSKA (reference sequence). Trimming removed 5 bases from V and 3 bases from J; junction bases left unmatched: 7. The CDR3 spells CSASGLAAEETQYF. The CDR3 coding sequence is TGCAGTGCTTCGGGACTAGCAGCGGAAGAGACCCAGTACTTC.

This clonotype was counted many times. The chain carries TRBV28 and TRBJ2-3, with D hard to call. Germline CDR1 MDHEN, CDR2 SYDVKM. Trimming took 7 bases from V and 2 from J, leaving 10 bases between them. This CDR3 region has 13 residues. CDR3 sequence reads: CASTSVLTDTQYF. The DNA of the CDR3 is TGTGCCAGCACAAGCGTACTCACAGATACGCAGTATTTT. Filled out from reference TRBV28 and TRBJ2-3, the complete variable domain reads DVKVTQSSRYLVKRTGEKVFLECVQDMDHENMFWYRQDPGLGLRLIYFSYDVKMKEKGDIPEGYSVSREKKERFSLILESASTNQTSMYLCASTSVLTDTQYFGPGTRLTVL.